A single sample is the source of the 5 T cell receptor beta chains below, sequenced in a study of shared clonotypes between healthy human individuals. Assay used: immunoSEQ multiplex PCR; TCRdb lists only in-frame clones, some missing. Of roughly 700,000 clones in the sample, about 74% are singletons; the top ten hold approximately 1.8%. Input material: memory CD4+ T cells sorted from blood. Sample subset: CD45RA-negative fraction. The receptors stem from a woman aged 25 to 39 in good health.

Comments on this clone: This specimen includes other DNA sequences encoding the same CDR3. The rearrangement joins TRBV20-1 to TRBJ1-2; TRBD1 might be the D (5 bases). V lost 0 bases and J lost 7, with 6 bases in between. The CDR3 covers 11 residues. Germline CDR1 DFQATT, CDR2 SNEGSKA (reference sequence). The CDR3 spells CSARDQGGYTF. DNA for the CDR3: TGCAGTGCTAGAGATCAGGGTGGCTACACCTTC.

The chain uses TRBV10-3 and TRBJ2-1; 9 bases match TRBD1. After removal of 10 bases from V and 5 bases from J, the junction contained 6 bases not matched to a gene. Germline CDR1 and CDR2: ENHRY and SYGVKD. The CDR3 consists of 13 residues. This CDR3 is CATGDREDNEQFF. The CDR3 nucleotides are TGTGCCACCGGGGACAGGGAAGACAATGAGCAGTTCTTC.

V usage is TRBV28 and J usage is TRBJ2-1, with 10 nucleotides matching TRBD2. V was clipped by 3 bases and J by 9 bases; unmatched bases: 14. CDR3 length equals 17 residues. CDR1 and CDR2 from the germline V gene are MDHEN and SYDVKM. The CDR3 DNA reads TGTGCCAGCAGTTTCTATAGCGGGAGGACCCAGGGGGGTGAGCAGTTCTTC. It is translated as CASSFYSGRTQGGEQFF. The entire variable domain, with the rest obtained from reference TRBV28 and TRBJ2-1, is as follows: DVKVTQSSRYLVKRTGEKVFLECVQDMDHENMFWYRQDPGLGLRLIYFSYDVKMKEKGDIPEGYSVSREKKERFSLILESASTNQTSMYLCASSFYSGRTQGGEQFFGPGTRLTVL.

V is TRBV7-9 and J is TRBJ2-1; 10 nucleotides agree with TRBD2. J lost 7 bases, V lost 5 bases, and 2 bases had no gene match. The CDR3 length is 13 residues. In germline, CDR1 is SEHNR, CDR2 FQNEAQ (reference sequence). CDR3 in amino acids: CASSASGSNEQFF. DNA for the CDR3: TGTGCCAGCAGCGCTAGCGGGAGTAATGAGCAGTTCTTC. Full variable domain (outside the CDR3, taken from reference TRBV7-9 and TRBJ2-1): DTGVSQNPRHKITKRGQNVTFRCDPISEHNRLYWYRQTLGQGPEFLTYFQNEAQLEKSRLLSDRFSAERPKGSFSTLEIQRTEQGDSAMYLCASSASGSNEQFFGPGTRLTVL.

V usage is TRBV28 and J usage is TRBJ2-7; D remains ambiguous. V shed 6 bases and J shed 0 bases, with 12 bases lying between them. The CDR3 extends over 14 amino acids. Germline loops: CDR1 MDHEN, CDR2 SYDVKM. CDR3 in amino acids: CASRRTTDSYEQYF. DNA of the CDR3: TGTGCCAGCAGGCGTACCACTGACTCCTACGAGCAGTACTTC.